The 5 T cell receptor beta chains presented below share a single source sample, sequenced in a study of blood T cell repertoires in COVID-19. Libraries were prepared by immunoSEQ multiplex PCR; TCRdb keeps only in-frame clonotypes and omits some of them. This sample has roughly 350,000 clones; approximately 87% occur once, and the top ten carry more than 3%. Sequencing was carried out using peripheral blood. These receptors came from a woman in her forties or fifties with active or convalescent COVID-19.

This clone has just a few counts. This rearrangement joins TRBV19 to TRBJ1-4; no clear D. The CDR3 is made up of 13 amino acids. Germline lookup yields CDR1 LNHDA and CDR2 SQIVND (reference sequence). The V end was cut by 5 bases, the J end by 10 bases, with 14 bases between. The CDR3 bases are TGTGCCAGTAGTGGTCCGGGGTTGGGAAAACTGTTTTTT. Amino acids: CASSGPGLGKLFF.

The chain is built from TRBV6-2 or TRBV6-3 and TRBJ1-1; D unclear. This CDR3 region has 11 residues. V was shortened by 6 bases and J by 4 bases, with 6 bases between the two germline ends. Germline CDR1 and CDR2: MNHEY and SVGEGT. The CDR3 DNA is TGTGCCAGCAGCCAGAGCACTGAAGCTTTCTTT. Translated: CASSQSTEAFF.

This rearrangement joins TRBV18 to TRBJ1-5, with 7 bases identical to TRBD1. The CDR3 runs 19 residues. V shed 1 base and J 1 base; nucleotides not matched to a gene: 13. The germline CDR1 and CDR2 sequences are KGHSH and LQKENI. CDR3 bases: TGTGCCAGCTCACCACAGCCGACAGGGTTCCGTAGAAGCAATCAGCCCCAGCATTTT. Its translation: CASSPQPTGFRRSNQPQHF.

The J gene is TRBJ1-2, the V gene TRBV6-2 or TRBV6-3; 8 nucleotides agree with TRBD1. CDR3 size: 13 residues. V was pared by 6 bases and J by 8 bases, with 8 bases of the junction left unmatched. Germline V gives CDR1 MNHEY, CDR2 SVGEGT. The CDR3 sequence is CASSPQGARGYTF. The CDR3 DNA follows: TGTGCCAGCAGCCCCCAGGGGGCACGGGGCTACACCTTC.

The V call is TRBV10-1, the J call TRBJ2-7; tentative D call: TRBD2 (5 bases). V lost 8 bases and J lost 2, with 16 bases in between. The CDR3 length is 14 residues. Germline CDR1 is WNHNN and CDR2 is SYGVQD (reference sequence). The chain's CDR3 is CASPAGLRPYEQYF. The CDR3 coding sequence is TGCGCCAGCCCTGCGGGCCTTCGGCCCTACGAGCAGTACTTC.